Sequencing of this T cell receptor beta chain was carried out in a study of cytomegalovirus exposure and HLA in healthy donors. Study-wide results and caveats: Among TCR beta chains, those listed as cytomegalovirus-associated numbered around 160. Most sequenced TCRs were rare (though some public TCRs occurred in many donors). It was found in a later analysis that first-cohort TCR clusters tended to co-occur in the 95 to 150 validation repertoires.

About this clone itself: Its target is unknown.

Germline V gene lookup returns CDR1 SNHLY and CDR2 FYNNEI. The CDR3 covers 14 residues. The V gene lost 7 bases and the J gene lost 8 bases, with 20 bases spanning the gap. The donors were members of the roughly 130-subject validation cohort (separate from the roughly 660-subject first cohort). Profiled with immunoSEQ multiplex PCR; TCRdb holds only in-frame clones, not every one. Seen here are some 83,000 clones, around 94% observed once, and the top ten hold 3% to 4%. Material: PBMCs. The sequence was collected from a woman aged 18-29 years in good health and CMV-seropositive. The chain is built from TRBV2 and TRBJ1-2; tentatively, D is TRBD1 (6 bases). CDR3 nucleotides: TGTGCCAGCAAGCGGAACCCAGGGGAATGGGGCTACACCTTC. This translates into CASKRNPGEWGYTF. Complete variable domain (other parts from reference TRBV2 and TRBJ1-2): EPEVTQTPSHQVTQMGQEVILRCVPISNHLYFYWYRQILGQKVEFLVSFYNNEISEKSEIFDDQFSVERPDGSNFTLKIRSTKLEDSAMYFCASKRNPGEWGYTFGSGTRLTVV.